This T cell receptor beta chain originates from a study of cytomegalovirus exposure and HLA in healthy donors. General observations from the study: In a later analysis, around 18,000 TCR beta sequences were associated with HLA alleles at 0.05 false discovery rate. Several of the most significant clusters appeared, in a later analysis, to be linked to common viral pathogens.

Whereas donors were nominally healthy upon sampling, unrecorded immune exposures were probable. About this clone itself: Its antigen is unidentified.

60 Vbeta and 13 Jbeta primers were used in PCR. Data came from immunoSEQ multiplex PCR; TCRdb stores just in-frame clones and leaves some out. The sample holds about 210,000 clones, 78% seen once. This CDR3 region has 15 residues. The V gene end was trimmed by 1 base and the J gene end by 5 bases; junction bases not matched to a gene: 6. From germline, CDR1 is MGHDK and CDR2 SYGVNS. The TCR comes from a boy aged 5 to 17 in good health and CMV-seronegative. V and J are TRBV25-1 and TRBJ2-5, with 8 nucleotides matching TRBD1. Sequenced material: PBMCs. The CDR3 region has the DNA TGTGCCAGCAGTGAATCTCAGGGGGCGTGGGAGACCCAGTACTTC. The encoded protein is CASSESQGAWETQYF.